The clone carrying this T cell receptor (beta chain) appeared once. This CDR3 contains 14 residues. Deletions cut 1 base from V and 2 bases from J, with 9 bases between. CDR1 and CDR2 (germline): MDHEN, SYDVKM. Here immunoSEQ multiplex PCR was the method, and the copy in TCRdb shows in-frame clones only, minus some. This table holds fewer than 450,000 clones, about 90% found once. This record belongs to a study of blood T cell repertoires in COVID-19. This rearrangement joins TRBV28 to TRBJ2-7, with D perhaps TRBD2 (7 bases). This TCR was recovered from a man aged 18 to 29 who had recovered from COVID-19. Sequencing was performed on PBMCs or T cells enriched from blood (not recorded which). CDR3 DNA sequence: TGTGCCAGCAGTTTATCGGGGGGCACCTACGAGCAGTACTTC. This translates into CASSLSGGTYEQYF.